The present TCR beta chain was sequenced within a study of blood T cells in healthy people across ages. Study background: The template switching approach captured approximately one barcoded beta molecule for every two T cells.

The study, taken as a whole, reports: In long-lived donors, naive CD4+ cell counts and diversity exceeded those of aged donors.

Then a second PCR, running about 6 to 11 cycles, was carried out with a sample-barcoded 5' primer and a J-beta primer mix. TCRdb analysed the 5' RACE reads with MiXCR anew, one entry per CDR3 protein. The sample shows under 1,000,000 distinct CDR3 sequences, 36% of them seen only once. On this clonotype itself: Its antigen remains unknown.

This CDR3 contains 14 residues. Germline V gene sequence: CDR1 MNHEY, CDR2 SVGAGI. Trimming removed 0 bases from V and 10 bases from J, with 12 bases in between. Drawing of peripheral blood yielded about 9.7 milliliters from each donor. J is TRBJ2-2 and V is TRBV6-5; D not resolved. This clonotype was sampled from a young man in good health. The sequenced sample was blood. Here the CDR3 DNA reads TGTGCCAGCAGTTACTCTGGTGGGTTGGCGGAGCTGTTTTTT. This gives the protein CASSYSGGLAELFF.